The source of this T cell receptor (beta chain) is a study of memory CD4+ T cells and cytomegalovirus serostatus. Profiling relied on immunoSEQ multiplex PCR, and the TCRdb table lists in-frame clones only, not all of them. The sample holds fewer than 50,000 clones, about 80% seen once. Single viable CD3+CD4+CD8-CD45RO+ cells were sorted as the memory CD4+ T cells. Input material: memory CD4+ T cells from blood. This TCR came from an adult in good health and CMV-seropositive.

Here the CDR3 reads CSVSRGYFGADTQYF. In DNA, the CDR3 is TGCAGCGTTTCCCGGGGTTACTTTGGGGCAGATACGCAGTATTTT. This chain connects TRBV29-1 to TRBJ2-3, with a tentative D call TRBD2 (5 bases). Between the trimmed V and J ends, which lost 5 bases and 4 bases, there was a span of 19 bases. CDR1 is SQVTM, CDR2 ANQGSEA, per germline. The CDR3 covers 15 residues.